This T cell receptor beta chain stems from a study of blood T cell repertoires in COVID-19. About the study: PBMCs, B-cell-depleted T cells, or T cells were the source of the cDNA or gDNA that made up the material.

The repertoire was sequenced with immunoSEQ multiplex PCR; TCRdb's copy has only in-frame clones and lacks some. Here the sample spans approximately 150,000 clones, about 92% being singletons. Losses at the gene ends were 7 bases for V and 2 bases for J; bases not matched to a gene: 8. The germline V gene has CDR1 SNHLY and CDR2 FYNNEI. The CDR3 is 15 residues long. The sample was peripheral blood. The V and J genes are TRBV2 and TRBJ1-5; 7 bases agree with TRBD1. The clonotype was recovered from a man between 60 and 75 years old with active or convalescent COVID-19. The CDR3 DNA reads as TGTGCCAGCACGGGACAGATAATGGGCAATCAGCCCCAGCATTTT. Its protein is CASTGQIMGNQPQHF.